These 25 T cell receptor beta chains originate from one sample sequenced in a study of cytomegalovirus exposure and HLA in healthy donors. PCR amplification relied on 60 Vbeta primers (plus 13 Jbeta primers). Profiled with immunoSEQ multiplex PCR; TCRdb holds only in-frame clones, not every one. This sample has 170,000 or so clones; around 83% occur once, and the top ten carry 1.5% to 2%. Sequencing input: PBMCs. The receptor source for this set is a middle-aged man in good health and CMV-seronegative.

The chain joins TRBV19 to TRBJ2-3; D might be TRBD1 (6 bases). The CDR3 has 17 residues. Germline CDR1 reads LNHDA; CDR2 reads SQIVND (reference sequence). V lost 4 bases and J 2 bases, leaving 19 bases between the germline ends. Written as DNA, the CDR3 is TGTGCCAGTAGTAACACCGAGAGGACAGAAAACACAGATACGCAGTATTTT. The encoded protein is CASSNTERTENTDTQYF.

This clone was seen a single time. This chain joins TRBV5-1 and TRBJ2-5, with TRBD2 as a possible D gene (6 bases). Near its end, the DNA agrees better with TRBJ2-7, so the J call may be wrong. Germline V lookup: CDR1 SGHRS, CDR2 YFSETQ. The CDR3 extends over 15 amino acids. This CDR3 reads CASSLAFGSSYEQYF. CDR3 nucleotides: TGCGCCAGCAGCTTGGCCTTCGGGAGCTCCTACGAGCAGTACTTC.

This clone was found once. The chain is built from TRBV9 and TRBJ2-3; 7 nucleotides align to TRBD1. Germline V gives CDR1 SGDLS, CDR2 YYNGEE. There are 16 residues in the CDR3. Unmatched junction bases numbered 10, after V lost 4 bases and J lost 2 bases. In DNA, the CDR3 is TGTGCCAGCAGCCCTCGGGACAGACTTCTCACAGATACGCAGTATTTT. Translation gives CASSPRDRLLTDTQYF. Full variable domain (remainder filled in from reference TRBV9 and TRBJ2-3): DSGVTQTPKHLITATGQRVTLRCSPRSGDLSVYWYQQSLDQGLQFLIQYYNGEERAKGNILERFSAQQFPDLHSELNLSSLELGDSALYFCASSPRDRLLTDTQYFGPGTRLTVL.

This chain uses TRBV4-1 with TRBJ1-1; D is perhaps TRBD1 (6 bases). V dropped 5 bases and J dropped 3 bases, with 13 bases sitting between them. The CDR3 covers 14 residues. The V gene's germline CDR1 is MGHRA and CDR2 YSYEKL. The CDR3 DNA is TGCGCCAGCAGCAGCCTTGAGGGGGACACTGAAGCTTTCTTT. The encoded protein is CASSSLEGDTEAFF.

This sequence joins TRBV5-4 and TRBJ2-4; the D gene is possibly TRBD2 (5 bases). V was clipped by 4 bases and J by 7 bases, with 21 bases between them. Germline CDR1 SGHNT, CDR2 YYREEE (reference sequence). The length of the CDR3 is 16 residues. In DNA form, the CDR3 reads TGTGCCAGCAGCGAGGACTGGCCCAAAGCAAGTAACATTCAGTACTTC. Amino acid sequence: CASSEDWPKASNIQYF.

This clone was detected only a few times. CDR3: CASSPRTGANTEAFF. The CDR3 nucleotides are TGTGCCAGCAGCCCGAGGACAGGGGCGAACACTGAAGCTTTCTTT. The chain has TRBV5-5 and TRBJ1-1, with 9 bases fitting TRBD1. The J segment lost 1 base and the V segment lost 4 bases, leaving 5 bases of the junction unmatched. Germline V gene sequence: CDR1 SGHKS, CDR2 YYEKEE (reference sequence). The CDR3 spans 15 residues.

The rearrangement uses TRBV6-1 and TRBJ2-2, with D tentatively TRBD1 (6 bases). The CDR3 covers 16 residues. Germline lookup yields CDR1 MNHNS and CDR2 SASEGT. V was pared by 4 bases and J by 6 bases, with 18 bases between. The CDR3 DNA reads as TGTGCCAGCAGTGGGTCCGGGACATCCTTCCCCGGGGAGCTGTTTTTT. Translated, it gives CASSGSGTSFPGELFF.

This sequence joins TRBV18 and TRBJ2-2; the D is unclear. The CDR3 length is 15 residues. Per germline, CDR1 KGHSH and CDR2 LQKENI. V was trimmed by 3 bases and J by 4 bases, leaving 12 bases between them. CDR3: CASSPRLQLTGELFF. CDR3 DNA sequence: TGTGCCAGCTCACCCCGGCTACAGCTCACCGGGGAGCTGTTTTTT.

For the CDR3, the DNA is TGTGCCAGCAGTCCGGACAGGGGCTTGACTGAAGCTTTCTTT. This translates into CASSPDRGLTEAFF. This chain connects TRBV6-4 to TRBJ1-1, with 9 bases fitting TRBD1. Trimming removed 5 bases from V and 5 bases from J; junction bases left unmatched: 6. The CDR3 covers 14 residues. CDR1 and CDR2 from the germline V gene are MRHNA and SNTAGT.

The CDR3 coding sequence is TGTGCCAGCAGTAGACTAGCGGGAGGGAATGAGCAGTTCTTC. Translation: CASSRLAGGNEQFF. V usage is TRBV28 and J usage is TRBJ2-1; 14 nucleotides align to TRBD2. Trimming at V came to 5 bases and at J to 7 bases, leaving 1 base not matched to a gene. The CDR3 runs 14 residues. CDR1 and CDR2 (germline): MDHEN, SYDVKM.

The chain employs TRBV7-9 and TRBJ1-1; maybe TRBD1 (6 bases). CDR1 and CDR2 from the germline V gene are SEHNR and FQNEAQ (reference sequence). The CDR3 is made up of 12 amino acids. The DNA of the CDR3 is TGTGCTGGGGAAGGGGGTGGCACTGAAGCTTTCTTT. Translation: CAGEGGGTEAFF.

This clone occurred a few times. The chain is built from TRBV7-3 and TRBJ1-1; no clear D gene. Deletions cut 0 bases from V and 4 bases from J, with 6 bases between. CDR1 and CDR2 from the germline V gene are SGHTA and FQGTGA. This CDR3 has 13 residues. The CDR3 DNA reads TGTGCCAGCAGCTTAACGTCCAGCACTGAAGCTTTCTTT. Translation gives CASSLTSSTEAFF.

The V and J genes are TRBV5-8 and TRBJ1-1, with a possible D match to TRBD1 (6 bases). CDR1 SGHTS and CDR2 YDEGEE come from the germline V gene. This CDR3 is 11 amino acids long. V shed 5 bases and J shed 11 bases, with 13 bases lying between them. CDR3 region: CASREQGWAFF. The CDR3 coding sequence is TGTGCCAGCAGAGAACAGGGCTGGGCTTTCTTT.

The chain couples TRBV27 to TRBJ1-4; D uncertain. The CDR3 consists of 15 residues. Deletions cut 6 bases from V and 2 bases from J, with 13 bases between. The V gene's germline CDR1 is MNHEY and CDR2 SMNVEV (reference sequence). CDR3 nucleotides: TGTGCCAGCAGGGCGTCATGGCGGACTAATGAAAAACTGTTTTTT. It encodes CASRASWRTNEKLFF.

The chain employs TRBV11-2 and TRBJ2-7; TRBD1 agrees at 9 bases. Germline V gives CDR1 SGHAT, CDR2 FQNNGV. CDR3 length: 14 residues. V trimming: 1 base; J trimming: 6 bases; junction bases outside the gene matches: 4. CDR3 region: CASSLGQGGAEQYF. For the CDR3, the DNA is TGTGCCAGCAGCTTAGGACAGGGGGGAGCCGAGCAGTACTTC.

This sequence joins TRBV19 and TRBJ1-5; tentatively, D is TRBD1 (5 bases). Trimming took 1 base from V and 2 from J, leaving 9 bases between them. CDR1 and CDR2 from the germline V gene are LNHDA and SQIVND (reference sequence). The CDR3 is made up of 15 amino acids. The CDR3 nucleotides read TGTGCCAGTAGTATAGTCCCCAGGGGCAATCAGCCCCAGCATTTT. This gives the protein CASSIVPRGNQPQHF. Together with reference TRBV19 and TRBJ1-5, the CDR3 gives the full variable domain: DGGITQSPKYLFRKEGQNVTLSCEQNLNHDAMYWYRQDPGQGLRLIYYSQIVNDFQKGDIAEGYSVSREKKESFPLTVTSAQKNPTAFYLCASSIVPRGNQPQHFGDGTRLSIL.

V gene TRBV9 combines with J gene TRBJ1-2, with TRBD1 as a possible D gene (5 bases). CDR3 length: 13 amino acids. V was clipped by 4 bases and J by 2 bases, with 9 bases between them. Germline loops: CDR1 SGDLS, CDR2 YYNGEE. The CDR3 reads CASSQTDNYGYTF. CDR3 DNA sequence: TGTGCCAGCAGCCAGACAGACAACTATGGCTACACCTTC.

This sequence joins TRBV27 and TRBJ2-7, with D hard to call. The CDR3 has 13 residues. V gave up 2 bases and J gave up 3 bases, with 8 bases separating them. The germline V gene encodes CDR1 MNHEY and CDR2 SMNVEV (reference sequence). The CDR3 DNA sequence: TGTGCCAGCAGTTTAAACAGTTTCTACGAGCAGTACTTC. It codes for CASSLNSFYEQYF.

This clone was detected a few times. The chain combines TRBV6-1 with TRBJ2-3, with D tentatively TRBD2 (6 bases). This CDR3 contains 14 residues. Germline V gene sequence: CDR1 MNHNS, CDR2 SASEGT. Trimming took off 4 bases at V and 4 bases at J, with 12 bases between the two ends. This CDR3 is CASSVGGRPDTQYF. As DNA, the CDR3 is TGTGCCAGCAGTGTTGGGGGGAGACCAGATACGCAGTATTTT.

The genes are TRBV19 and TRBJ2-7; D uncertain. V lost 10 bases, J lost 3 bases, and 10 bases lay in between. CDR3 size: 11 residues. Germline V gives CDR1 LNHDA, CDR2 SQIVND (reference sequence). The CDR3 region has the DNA TGTGCCACCTCGCGGCTCTACGAGCAGTACTTC. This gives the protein CATSRLYEQYF. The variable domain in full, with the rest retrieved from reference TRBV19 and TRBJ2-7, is DGGITQSPKYLFRKEGQNVTLSCEQNLNHDAMYWYRQDPGQGLRLIYYSQIVNDFQKGDIAEGYSVSREKKESFPLTVTSAQKNPTAFYLCATSRLYEQYFGPGTRLTVT.

In nucleotides, the CDR3 is TGTGCCAGCAGCCAGATGACAGGGGGCGGAGGGGAAAAACTGTTTTTT. Residues: CASSQMTGGGGEKLFF. The chain couples TRBV4-2 to TRBJ1-4; TRBD1 agrees at 10 bases. This CDR3 contains 16 residues. The V gene end was trimmed by 3 bases and the J gene end by 8 bases; junction bases not matched to a gene: 9. Per germline, CDR1 LGHNA and CDR2 YNFKEQ.

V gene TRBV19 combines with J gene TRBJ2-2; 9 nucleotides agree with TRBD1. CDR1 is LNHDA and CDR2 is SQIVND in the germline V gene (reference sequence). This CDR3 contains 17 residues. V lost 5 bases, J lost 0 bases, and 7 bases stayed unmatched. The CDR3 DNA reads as TGTGCCAGTAGTCTCCGTAGGACAGGGGCGAACACCGGGGAGCTGTTTTTT. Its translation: CASSLRRTGANTGELFF.

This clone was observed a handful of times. In nucleotides, the CDR3 is TGTGCCAGCAGCGTAGGGGACAGGGTCTATGAGCAGTTCTTC. This codes for CASSVGDRVYEQFF. The V and J genes are TRBV9 and TRBJ2-1; TRBD1 matches at 9 bases. V lost 0 bases, J lost 8 bases, and 3 bases stayed unmatched. The CDR3 is 14 amino acids. Germline CDR1 and CDR2: SGDLS and YYNGEE.

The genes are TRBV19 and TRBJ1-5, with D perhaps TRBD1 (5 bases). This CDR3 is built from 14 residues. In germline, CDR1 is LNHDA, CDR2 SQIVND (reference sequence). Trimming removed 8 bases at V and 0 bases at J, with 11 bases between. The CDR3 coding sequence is TGTGCCAGTTCCCGACAGCATAGCAATCAGCCCCAGCATTTT. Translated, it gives CASSRQHSNQPQHF.

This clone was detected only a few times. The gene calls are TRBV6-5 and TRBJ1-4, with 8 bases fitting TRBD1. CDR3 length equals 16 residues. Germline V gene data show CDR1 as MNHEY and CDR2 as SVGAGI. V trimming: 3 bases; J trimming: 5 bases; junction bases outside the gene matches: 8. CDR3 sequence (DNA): TGTGCCAGCAGTTATAAACGACAGGGGTACAATGAAAAACTGTTTTTT. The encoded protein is CASSYKRQGYNEKLFF.